A single TCR beta chain is shown here with its context. Its cognate antigen is unknown. This entry comes from a study of response to subunit inactivated influenza vaccine. General observations from the study: Few new T cells, the authors suggested, are recruited by each seasonal influenza vaccination.

This CDR3 region has 14 residues. Germline assignment: CDR1 SEHNR and CDR2 FQNEAQ (reference sequence). With 5 bases removed from V and 8 bases from J, the gap between germline ends came to 15 bases. TCRdb reprocessed the RT-PCR reads with MiXCR, giving one entry per CDR3 protein. The sample lists 710,000 or so distinct CDR3 sequences; 15% to 19% were seen once. The specimen comprised PBMCs from blood, sampled 11 to 12 days after vaccination. The clonotype comes from a middle-aged man who received an inactivated influenza vaccine. The chain has TRBV7-9 and TRBJ2-2; possible D gene TRBD2, 6 bases. The CDR3 nucleotides read TGTGCCAGCAGCCCATCCCTCCTAGCGGGGGAGCTGTTTTTT. Protein sequence: CASSPSLLAGELFF.